The 3 T cell receptor beta chains below come from one sample, sequenced in a study of blood T cell repertoires in COVID-19. The table came from immunoSEQ multiplex PCR; TCRdb's copy has only in-frame clones and leaves some out. The sample lists 130,000 to 150,000 clones; 80% to 85% were seen once. Sequencing was done on a sample of peripheral blood. These receptors were obtained from a human donor in a cohort sampled during active COVID-19.

There are a few counts of this clone. V usage is TRBV20-1 and J usage is TRBJ2-7; 8 bases align to TRBD1. With 6 bases clipped from V and 6 bases from J, the junction kept 4 bases outside the gene matches. The CDR3 consists of 11 residues. Germline CDR1 and CDR2: DFQATT and SNEGSKA (reference sequence). The CDR3, as DNA: TGCAGTGCCATCCAGGGGGCCGAGCAGTACTTC. Translated, it gives CSAIQGAEQYF.

The rearrangement uses TRBV5-1 and TRBJ1-5, with TRBD1 matching 10 bases. The CDR3 length is 17 residues. Trimming removed 3 bases from V and 3 bases from J; junction bases left unmatched: 9. Germline V gene sequence: CDR1 SGHRS, CDR2 YFSETQ. The chain's CDR3 is CASSYRPGTGDNQPQHF. The CDR3 DNA follows: TGCGCCAGCAGCTACCGACCCGGGACAGGGGACAATCAGCCCCAGCATTTT.

The chain employs TRBV18 and TRBJ2-7; 12 positions agree with TRBD1. Germline CDR1 and CDR2: KGHSH and LQKENI. The CDR3 sequence is 15 residues long. J lost 6 bases, V lost 3 bases, and 6 bases had no gene match. The CDR3 reads CASSPTGTGGFEQYF. In DNA form, the CDR3 reads TGTGCCAGCTCACCTACCGGGACAGGGGGCTTCGAGCAGTACTTC. The variable domain in full, completed from reference TRBV18 and TRBJ2-7, reads NAGVMQNPRHLVRRRGQEARLRCSPMKGHSHVYWYRQLPEEGLKFMVYLQKENIIDESGMPKERFSAEFPKEGPSILRIQQVVRGDSAAYFCASSPTGTGGFEQYFGPGTRLTVT.